These 26 T cell receptor beta chains were all obtained from the same sample, sequenced in a study of regulatory T cells in long-lasting Graves disease. The time point here: newly diagnosed GD, antithyroid drugs for less than 3 months. The authors made the TCR library using RNA they extracted from PBMCs. HTBI primers from iRepertoire and Arm-PCR of CDR3 regions yielded the TCR beta libraries. One entry per CDR3 protein results from TCRdb running MiXCR on the multiplex PCR reads. This table has roughly 380,000 distinct CDR3 sequences, 15% appearing once. Specimen: peripheral blood mononuclear cells (PBMCs), collected at new diagnosis, from a patient treated with antithyroid drugs. The receptors come from a female donor with Graves disease.

This clonotype came up many times. The V call is TRBV4-2, the J call TRBJ2-1; 14 bases map to TRBD2. CDR3 size: 16 residues. Trimming took 1 base from V and 4 from J; bases not matched to a gene: 0. CDR1 LGHNA and CDR2 YNFKEQ come from the germline V gene. DNA of the CDR3: TGTGCCAGCAGCCAAGGGACTAGCGGGGGGTACAATGAGCAGTTCTTC. It specifies CASSQGTSGGYNEQFF.

The V call is TRBV30, the J call TRBJ1-2, with 7 bases lining up with TRBD1. CDR3 size: 17 residues. Per germline, CDR1 GTSNPN and CDR2 SVGIG (reference sequence). Trimming at V came to 1 base and at J to 7 bases, leaving 18 bases not matched to a gene. CDR3 sequence: CAWSGPGRQGVSVGYTF. The CDR3 region has the DNA TGTGCCTGGAGTGGGCCCGGTAGACAGGGTGTCAGTGTTGGCTACACCTTC.

In this sample, this clonotype turned up many times. V gene TRBV7-2 combines with J gene TRBJ2-1, with TRBD2 identical over 9 bases. This CDR3 has 20 amino acids. V lost 5 bases, J lost 5 bases, and 22 bases stayed unmatched. The germline gives CDR1 SGHTA, CDR2 FQGNSA. CDR3 bases: TGTGCCAGCAGCCCGACAGGGTGGAGTTATAGCGGGAGATATAACAATGAGCAGTTCTTC. It encodes CASSPTGWSYSGRYNNEQFF.

This clonotype was counted many times. The chain employs TRBV12-5 and TRBJ2-4, with TRBD2 matching 7 bases. There are 14 residues in the CDR3. V trimming: 3 bases; J trimming: 5 bases; junction bases outside the gene matches: 4. Germline CDR1 reads LGHNT; CDR2 reads FRNRAP. CDR3 loop: CASGLSSGQNIQYF. CDR3 in DNA: TGTGCTAGTGGTTTATCTAGCGGACAAAACATTCAGTACTTC.

This chain uses TRBV12-3 or TRBV12-4 with TRBJ1-1; D remains unclear. The length of the CDR3 is 16 residues. Trimming shortened V by 3 bases and J by 1 base, and 15 bases separated the two germline ends. CDR3 sequence: CASSFVDGHPNTEAFF. The CDR3 DNA reads as TGTGCCAGCAGTTTTGTGGACGGCCACCCGAACACTGAAGCTTTCTTT.

About this clonotype itself: A read error may explain this, as a much larger clone is one base away. The genes are TRBV15 and TRBJ2-1; 10 bases are shared with TRBD2. Germline assignment: CDR1 LNHNV and CDR2 YYDKDF (reference sequence). V shed 5 bases, J shed 4 bases, and the junction held 11 bases outside the gene matches. This CDR3 has 17 amino acids. The CDR3 is CATSAPGLASRYNEQFF. DNA of the CDR3: TGTGCCACCAGCGCACCGGGACTAGCGTCGAGGTACAATGAGCAGTTCTTC.

The CDR3 bases are TGTGCCAGCAGTTCACGGGGGCTATTAAACACCGGGGAGCTGTTTTTT. Translation: CASSSRGLLNTGELFF. The gene calls are TRBV27 and TRBJ2-2; D tentatively fits TRBD1 or TRBD2 (6 bases each). This CDR3 has 16 residues. Trimming shortened V by 4 bases and J by 2 bases, and 14 bases separated the two germline ends. CDR1 is MNHEY and CDR2 is SMNVEV in the germline V gene (reference sequence).

The sample holds a few counts of this clonotype. A junction boundary mismatches the germline segment, possibly from a read error. The chain links TRBV11-3 to TRBJ2-3, with D possibly matching TRBD1 (6 bases). Germline lookup yields CDR1 SGHNT and CDR2 YENEEA. The CDR3 runs 14 residues. The CDR3 spells CASSPGWGPDTRYF. CDR3 bases: TGTGCCAGCAGCCCGGGATGGGGGCCAGATACGCGGTATTTT.

The V gene is TRBV7-3, the J gene TRBJ1-6, with a possible D match to TRBD1 (5 bases). The V end was cut by 2 bases, the J end by 6 bases, with 11 bases between. In germline, CDR1 is SGHTA, CDR2 FQGTGA. CDR3 length equals 15 residues. CDR3 DNA sequence: TGTGCCAGCAGCTTACAGGGATCGGTTAATTCACCCCTCCACTTT. Translation: CASSLQGSVNSPLHF.

The chain is built from TRBV11-2 and TRBJ2-7; unclear D gene. Trimming cost V 2 bases and J 3 bases, with 14 bases left between them. Germline V gives CDR1 SGHAT, CDR2 FQNNGV. The CDR3 loop spans 15 amino acids. For the CDR3, the DNA is TGTGCCAGCAGCTTAAGACCTGGTGGGGTCTACGAGCAGTACTTC. Protein: CASSLRPGGVYEQYF. The whole variable domain, remainder taken from reference TRBV11-2 and TRBJ2-7, is EAGVAQSPRYKIIEKRQSVAFWCNPISGHATLYWYQQILGQGPKLLIQFQNNGVVDDSQLPKDRFSAERLKGVDSTLKIQPAKLEDSAVYLCASSLRPGGVYEQYFGPGTRLTVT.

In this sample, this clonotype turned up many times. The chain is built from TRBV7-9 and TRBJ2-7, with 9 bases matching TRBD2. Trimming removed 2 bases from V and 3 bases from J; junction bases left unmatched: 5. CDR1 and CDR2 from the germline V gene are SEHNR and FQNEAQ (reference sequence). This CDR3 has 15 amino acids. In DNA form, the CDR3 reads TGTGCCAGCAGCTTAATAGCGGGAGAGAACTACGAGCAGTACTTC. It is translated as CASSLIAGENYEQYF.

This clonotype has at least ten counts. V is TRBV29-1 and J is TRBJ2-1, with 7 nucleotides matching TRBD1. The J call is in doubt because the DNA end fits TRBJ2-5 better. This CDR3 comprises 13 residues. Germline lookup yields CDR1 SQVTM and CDR2 ANQGSEA. The CDR3 sequence is CSARRGQAETQYF. The CDR3 coding sequence is TGCAGCGCCCGACGAGGACAGGCGGAGACCCAGTACTTC.

This clonotype was detected a few times. The chain is built from TRBV18 and TRBJ2-7, with D possibly matching TRBD1 (5 bases). V lost 6 bases to trimming and J lost 3 bases, with 12 bases between them. CDR1 and CDR2 from the germline V gene are KGHSH and LQKENI. The CDR3 is 13 residues long. The DNA for the CDR3 is TGTGCCAGCTCTCACAAGGGGTTCTACGAGCAGTACTTC. Encoded protein: CASSHKGFYEQYF.

The sample holds many counts of this clonotype. The V and J genes are TRBV12-3 or TRBV12-4 and TRBJ2-5; no reliable D call. CDR3 length equals 12 residues. V lost 6 bases and J 4 bases, leaving 9 bases between the germline ends. The CDR3 coding sequence is TGTGCCAGCAGCTTGAGTCTAGAGACCCAGTACTTC. Residues: CASSLSLETQYF.

Many counts were recorded for this clonotype. The CDR3 loop is CASSFYRTQYF. Here the CDR3 DNA reads TGTGCCAGCAGCTTCTACCGGACCCAGTACTTC. This chain joins TRBV7-6 and TRBJ2-5; D is unresolved. The V gene lost 3 bases and the J gene lost 7 bases, with 6 bases spanning the gap. The CDR3 is 11 amino acids. Germline V lookup: CDR1 SGHVS, CDR2 FNYEAQ.

This clonotype was seen repeatedly, ten times or more. The chain joins TRBV28 to TRBJ2-1; 11 bases match TRBD1. The CDR3 has 15 amino acids. Unmatched junction bases numbered 7, after V lost 5 bases and J lost 7 bases. Germline CDR1 reads MDHEN; CDR2 reads SYDVKM. CDR3 sequence (DNA): TGTGCCAGCAGTGGAGGGACAGGGGGTTATAATGAGCAGTTCTTC. It encodes CASSGGTGGYNEQFF.

This rearrangement joins TRBV7-9 to TRBJ1-2; 7 bases are a match to TRBD1. V shed 5 bases, J shed 4 bases, and the junction held 10 bases outside the gene matches. Germline V gives CDR1 SEHNR, CDR2 FQNEAQ (reference sequence). The length of the CDR3 is 15 residues. CDR3 protein: CASSPREGASYGYTF. The CDR3 DNA is TGTGCCAGCAGCCCCAGGGAGGGGGCCAGCTATGGCTACACCTTC.

This clonotype was detected ten times or more. The CDR3 protein is CSARVASIADTQYF. CDR3 DNA sequence: TGCAGTGCTAGAGTTGCGTCTATCGCAGATACGCAGTATTTT. The V and J genes are TRBV20-1 and TRBJ2-3; D is ambiguous. Germline V lookup: CDR1 DFQATT, CDR2 SNEGSKA (reference sequence). This CDR3 is 14 amino acids long. Trimming cost V 1 base and J 4 bases, with 12 bases left between them.

This clonotype was counted many times. The rearrangement links TRBV20-1 to TRBJ1-2; no firm D call. From germline, CDR1 is DFQATT and CDR2 SNEGSKA (reference sequence). V was pared by 6 bases and J by 2 bases, with 13 bases between. The CDR3 is 13 residues long. The CDR3 DNA follows: TGCAGTGCCCCCGGAGGATCGAACTATGGCTACACCTTC. Protein sequence: CSAPGGSNYGYTF.

This clonotype was counted at least ten times. The chain combines TRBV28 with TRBJ2-5, with 10 bases fitting TRBD2. Per germline, CDR1 MDHEN and CDR2 SYDVKM. The CDR3 covers 18 residues. After removal of 6 bases from V and 4 bases from J, the junction contained 17 bases not matched to a gene. The CDR3 protein is CASSRPSGRIWWGETQYF. The CDR3, as DNA: TGTGCCAGCAGCCGACCTAGCGGGAGAATTTGGTGGGGAGAGACCCAGTACTTC.

With regard to this clonotype: This sequence may be a read error, since a much larger clone differs from it by one base. This chain joins TRBV12-3 or TRBV12-4 and TRBJ1-2, with D uncertain. This CDR3 contains 13 residues. V dropped 5 bases and J dropped 4 bases, with 11 bases sitting between them. The CDR3 is CASSADGSYGYTF. The CDR3 coding sequence is TGTGCCAGCAGTGCGGACGGATCCTATGGCTACACCTTC.

This chain uses TRBV27 with TRBJ2-1; 13 bases are a match to TRBD2. The trim removed 2 bases at V and 12 bases at J, leaving 4 bases unmatched. The CDR3 loop spans 14 amino acids. Germline CDR1 reads MNHEY; CDR2 reads SMNVEV (reference sequence). This CDR3 reads CASSLKLAGGPQFF. CDR3 bases: TGTGCCAGCAGTTTAAAACTAGCGGGAGGGCCGCAGTTCTTC.

This clonotype was counted at least ten times. The chain uses TRBV27 and TRBJ1-6, with 9 bases fitting TRBD1. The CDR3 length is 17 residues. Per germline, CDR1 MNHEY and CDR2 SMNVEV (reference sequence). After removal of 3 bases from V and 10 bases from J, the junction contained 13 bases not matched to a gene. Written as DNA, the CDR3 is TGTGCCAGCAGTTTTCGTGCACGGGACAGGGTAGGCTCACCCCTCCACTTT. Protein: CASSFRARDRVGSPLHF.

Comments on this clonotype: A read error may account for a junction end that differs from germline. This rearrangement joins TRBV4-1 to TRBJ2-5, with D perhaps matching TRBD1 (5 bases). This CDR3 is built from 15 residues. CDR1 and CDR2 (germline): MGHRA, YSYEKL. In DNA form, the CDR3 reads TGCGCCAGCACCCAACCTGGGGCTGCGGATGAGACCCAGTACTTC. Encoded protein: CASTQPGAADETQYF.

The sample holds a few counts of this clonotype. A read error may explain this, as a much larger clone is one base away. The chain has TRBV6-5 and TRBJ2-5; tentatively, D is TRBD2 (6 bases). Germline V CDR1 and CDR2: MNHEY, SVGAGI. There are 17 residues in the CDR3. Trimming removed 2 bases from V and 1 base from J, with 17 bases in between. CDR3 residues: CASSYNGGNDLQETQYF. CDR3 nucleotide sequence: TGTGCCAGCAGTTACAACGGGGGAAACGACCTCCAAGAGACCCAGTACTTC.

This clonotype has only a few counts. The chain carries TRBV19 and TRBJ1-1; no firm D call. CDR3 size: 13 residues. Germline V lookup: CDR1 LNHDA, CDR2 SQIVND (reference sequence). V lost 1 base and J lost 6, with 9 bases in between. DNA of the CDR3: TGTGCCAGTAGTATAGCCGGGAAGCCTGAAGCTTTCTTT. Protein product: CASSIAGKPEAFF. Based on the CDR3 plus reference TRBV19 and TRBJ1-1, the full variable domain is DGGITQSPKYLFRKEGQNVTLSCEQNLNHDAMYWYRQDPGQGLRLIYYSQIVNDFQKGDIAEGYSVSREKKESFPLTVTSAQKNPTAFYLCASSIAGKPEAFFGQGTRLTVV.